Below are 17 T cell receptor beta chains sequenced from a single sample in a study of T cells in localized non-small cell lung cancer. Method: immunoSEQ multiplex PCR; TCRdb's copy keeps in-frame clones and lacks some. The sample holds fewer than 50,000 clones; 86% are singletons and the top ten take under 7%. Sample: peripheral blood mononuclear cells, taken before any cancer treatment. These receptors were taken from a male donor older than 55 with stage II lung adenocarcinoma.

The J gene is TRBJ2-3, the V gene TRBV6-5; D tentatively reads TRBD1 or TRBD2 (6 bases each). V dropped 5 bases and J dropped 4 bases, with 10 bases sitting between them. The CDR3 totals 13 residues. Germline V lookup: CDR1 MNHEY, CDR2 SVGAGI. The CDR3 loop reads CASSPGAPDTQYF. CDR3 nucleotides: TGTGCCAGCAGTCCGGGGGCCCCAGATACGCAGTATTTT.

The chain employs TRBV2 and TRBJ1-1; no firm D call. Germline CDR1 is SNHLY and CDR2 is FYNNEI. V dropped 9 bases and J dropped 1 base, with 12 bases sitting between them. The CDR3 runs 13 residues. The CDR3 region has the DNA TGTGCCAGGGACGGCGGATCGAACACTGAAGCTTTCTTT. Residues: CARDGGSNTEAFF.

CDR3 in DNA: TGTGCCAGTAGTCCAGACGGATATAGCAATCAGCCCCAGCATTTT. Its translation is CASSPDGYSNQPQHF. V gene TRBV19 combines with J gene TRBJ1-5; D gene uncertain. The CDR3 runs 15 residues. Deletions cut 5 bases from V and 0 bases from J, with 11 bases between. Germline V gene data show CDR1 as LNHDA and CDR2 as SQIVND (reference sequence).

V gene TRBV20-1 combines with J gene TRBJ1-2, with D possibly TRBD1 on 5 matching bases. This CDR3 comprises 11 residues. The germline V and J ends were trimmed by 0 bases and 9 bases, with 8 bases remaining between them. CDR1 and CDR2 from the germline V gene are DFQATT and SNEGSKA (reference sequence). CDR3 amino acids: CSARDYRSYTF. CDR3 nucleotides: TGCAGTGCTAGAGATTACAGGAGCTACACCTTC.

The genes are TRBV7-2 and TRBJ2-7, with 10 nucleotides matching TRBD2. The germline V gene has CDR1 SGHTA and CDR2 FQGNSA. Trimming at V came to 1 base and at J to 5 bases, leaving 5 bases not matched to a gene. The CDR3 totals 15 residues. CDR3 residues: CASSLVVAGGHEQYF. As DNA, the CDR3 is TGTGCCAGCAGCTTAGTCGTAGCGGGAGGTCACGAGCAGTACTTC.

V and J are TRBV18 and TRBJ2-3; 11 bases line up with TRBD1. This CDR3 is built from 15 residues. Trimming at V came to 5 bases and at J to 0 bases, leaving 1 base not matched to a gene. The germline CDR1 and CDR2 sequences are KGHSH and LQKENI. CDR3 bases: TGTGCCAGCTCAGGACAGGGGGCTAGCACAGATACGCAGTATTTT. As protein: CASSGQGASTDTQYF. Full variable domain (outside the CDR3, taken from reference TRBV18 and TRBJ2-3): NAGVMQNPRHLVRRRGQEARLRCSPMKGHSHVYWYRQLPEEGLKFMVYLQKENIIDESGMPKERFSAEFPKEGPSILRIQQVVRGDSAAYFCASSGQGASTDTQYFGPGTRLTVL.

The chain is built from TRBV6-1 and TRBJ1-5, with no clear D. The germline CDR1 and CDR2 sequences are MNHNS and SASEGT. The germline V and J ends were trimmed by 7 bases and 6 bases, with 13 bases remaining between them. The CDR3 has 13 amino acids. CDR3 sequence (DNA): TGTGCCAGCACTCCCAGGACGACTCAGCCCCAGCATTTT. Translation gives CASTPRTTQPQHF.

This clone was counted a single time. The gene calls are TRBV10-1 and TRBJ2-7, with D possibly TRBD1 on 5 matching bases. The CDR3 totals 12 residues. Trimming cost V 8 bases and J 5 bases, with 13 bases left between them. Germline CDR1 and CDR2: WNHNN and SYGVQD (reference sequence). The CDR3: CASGAGPHEQYF. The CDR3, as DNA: TGCGCCAGCGGGGCAGGGCCCCACGAGCAGTACTTC.

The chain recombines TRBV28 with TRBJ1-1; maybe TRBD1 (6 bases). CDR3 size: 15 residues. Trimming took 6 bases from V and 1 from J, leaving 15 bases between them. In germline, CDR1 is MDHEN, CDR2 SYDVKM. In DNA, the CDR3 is TGTGCCAGCAGGCCTGCCCGGACAGCGAACACTGAAGCTTTCTTT. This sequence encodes CASRPARTANTEAFF. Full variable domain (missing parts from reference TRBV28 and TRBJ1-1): DVKVTQSSRYLVKRTGEKVFLECVQDMDHENMFWYRQDPGLGLRLIYFSYDVKMKEKGDIPEGYSVSREKKERFSLILESASTNQTSMYLCASRPARTANTEAFFGQGTRLTVV.

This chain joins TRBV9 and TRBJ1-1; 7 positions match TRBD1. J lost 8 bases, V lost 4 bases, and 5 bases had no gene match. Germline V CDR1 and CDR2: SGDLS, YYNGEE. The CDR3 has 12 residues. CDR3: CASSYGTAEAFF. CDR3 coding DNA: TGTGCCAGCAGCTACGGGACAGCAGAAGCTTTCTTT.

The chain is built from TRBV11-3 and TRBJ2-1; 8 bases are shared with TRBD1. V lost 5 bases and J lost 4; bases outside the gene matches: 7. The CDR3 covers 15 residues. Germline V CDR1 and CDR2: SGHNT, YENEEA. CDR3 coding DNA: TGTGCCAGCAGCCCTGGACAGGGAGTATACAATGAGCAGTTCTTC. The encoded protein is CASSPGQGVYNEQFF.

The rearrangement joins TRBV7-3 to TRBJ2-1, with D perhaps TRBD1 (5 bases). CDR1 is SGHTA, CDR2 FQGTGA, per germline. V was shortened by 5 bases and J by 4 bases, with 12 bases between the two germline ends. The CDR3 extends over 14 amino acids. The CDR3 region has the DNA TGTGCCAGCAGCCCAGGGTTTGGTTACAATGAGCAGTTCTTC. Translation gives CASSPGFGYNEQFF.

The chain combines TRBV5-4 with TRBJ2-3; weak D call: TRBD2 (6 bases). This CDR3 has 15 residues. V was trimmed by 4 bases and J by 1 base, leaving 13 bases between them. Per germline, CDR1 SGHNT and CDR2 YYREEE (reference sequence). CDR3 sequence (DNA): TGTGCCAGCAGCCGACAAGCGGGTGGCACAGATACGCAGTATTTT. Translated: CASSRQAGGTDTQYF.

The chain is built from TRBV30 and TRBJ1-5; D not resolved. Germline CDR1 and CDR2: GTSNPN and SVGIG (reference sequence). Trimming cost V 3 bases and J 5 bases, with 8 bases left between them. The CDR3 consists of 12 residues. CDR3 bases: TGTGCCTGGAGCGACATCGATCAGCCCCAGCATTTT. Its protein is CAWSDIDQPQHF. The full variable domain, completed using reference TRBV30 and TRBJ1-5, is SQTIHQWPATLVQPVGSPLSLECTVEGTSNPNLYWYRQAAGRGLQLLFYSVGIGQISSEVPQNLSASRPQDRQFILSSKKLLLSDSGFYLCAWSDIDQPQHFGDGTRLSIL.

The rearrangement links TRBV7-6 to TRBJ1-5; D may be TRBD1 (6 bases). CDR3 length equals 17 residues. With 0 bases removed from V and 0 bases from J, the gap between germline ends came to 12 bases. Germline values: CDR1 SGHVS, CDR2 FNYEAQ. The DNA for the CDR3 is TGTGCCAGCAGCTTAGCGGGGGGCATAGATAGCAATCAGCCCCAGCATTTT. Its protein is CASSLAGGIDSNQPQHF.

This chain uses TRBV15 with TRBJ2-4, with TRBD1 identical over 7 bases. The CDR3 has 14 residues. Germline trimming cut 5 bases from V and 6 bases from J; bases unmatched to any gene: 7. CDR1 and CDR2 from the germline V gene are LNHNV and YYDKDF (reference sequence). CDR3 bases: TGTGCCACCAGCGCCCCCGGGACAGTAAACATTCAGTACTTC. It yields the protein CATSAPGTVNIQYF.

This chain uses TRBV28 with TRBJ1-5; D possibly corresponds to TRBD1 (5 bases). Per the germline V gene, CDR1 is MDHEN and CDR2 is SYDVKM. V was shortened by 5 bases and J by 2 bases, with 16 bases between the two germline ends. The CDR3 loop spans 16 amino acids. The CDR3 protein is CASSHLQGGGNQPQHF. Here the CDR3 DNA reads TGTGCCAGCAGTCATTTGCAGGGTGGGGGCAATCAGCCCCAGCATTTT.